Sequencing of this TCR beta chain was carried out in a study of blood T cell repertoires in COVID-19. Study context: The study drew acute and convalescent COVID-19 samples from the United States, Italy and Spain. Nucleic acid was either cDNA or gDNA, and it came from T cells, B-cell-depleted T cells, or PBMCs.

In the authors' workflow: Nucleated cell counts were estimated from reference gene primer amplification. Libraries were prepared by immunoSEQ multiplex PCR; TCRdb keeps only in-frame clonotypes and omits some of them. That table supplies the V and J calls and clone size; D and trimming were determined from the DNA. The sample consists of about 55,000 clones, over 75% of them appearing once. Germline CDR1 and CDR2: SGHTA and FQGTGA. The CDR3 consists of 13 residues. V was clipped by 0 bases and J by 7 bases; unmatched bases: 2. Sequenced sample: peripheral blood. The rearrangement joins TRBV7-3 to TRBJ2-5, with 7 bases aligning to TRBD1. This TCR was recovered from a human donor in a cohort sampled during active COVID-19. The CDR3 DNA follows: TGTGCCAGCAGCTTAACGAACAGGGGGACCCAGTACTTC. Translating gives CASSLTNRGTQYF.